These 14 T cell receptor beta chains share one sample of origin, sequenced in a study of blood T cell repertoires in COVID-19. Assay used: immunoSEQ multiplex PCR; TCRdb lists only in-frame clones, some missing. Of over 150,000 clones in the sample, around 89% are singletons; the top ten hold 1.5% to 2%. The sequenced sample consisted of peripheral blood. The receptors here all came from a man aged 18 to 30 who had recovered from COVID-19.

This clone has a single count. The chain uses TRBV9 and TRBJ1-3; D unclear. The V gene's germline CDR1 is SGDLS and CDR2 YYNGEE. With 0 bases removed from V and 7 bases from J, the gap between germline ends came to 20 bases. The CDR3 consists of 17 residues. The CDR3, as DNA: TGTGCCAGCAGCGTAGGGTTAGGTGGAGGGCGGCCGAACACCATATATTTT. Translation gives CASSVGLGGGRPNTIYF.

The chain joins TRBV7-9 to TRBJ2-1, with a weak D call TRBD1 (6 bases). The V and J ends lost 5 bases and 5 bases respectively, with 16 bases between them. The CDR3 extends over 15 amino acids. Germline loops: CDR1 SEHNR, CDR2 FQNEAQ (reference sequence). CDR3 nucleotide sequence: TGTGCCAGCAGCCCCCCCGGACAGCGAAACAATGAGCAGTTCTTC. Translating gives CASSPPGQRNNEQFF.

CDR3 amino acids: CASSLQARSTDTQYF. CDR3 nucleotides: TGTGCCAGCAGTTTACAGGCCAGATCTACAGATACGCAGTATTTT. V and J are TRBV28 and TRBJ2-3, with D uncertain. V gave up 2 bases and J gave up 3 bases, with 12 bases separating them. The CDR3 contains 15 residues. Germline values: CDR1 MDHEN, CDR2 SYDVKM.

CDR3 DNA: TGTGCCAGCAGTGACTCGGCAGGGGGCAGGACTGAAGCTTTCTTT. As protein: CASSDSAGGRTEAFF. The chain joins TRBV6-4 to TRBJ1-1; 8 positions match TRBD1. J was trimmed by 5 bases and V by 0 bases; bases with no gene match: 5. Germline V gives CDR1 MRHNA, CDR2 SNTAGT. The CDR3 is 15 amino acids.

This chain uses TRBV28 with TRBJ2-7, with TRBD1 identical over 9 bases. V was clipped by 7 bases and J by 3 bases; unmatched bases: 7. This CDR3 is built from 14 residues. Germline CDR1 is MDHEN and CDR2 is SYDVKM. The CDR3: CASTLGDRVYEQYF. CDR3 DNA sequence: TGTGCCAGCACCTTGGGGGACAGGGTCTACGAGCAGTACTTC.

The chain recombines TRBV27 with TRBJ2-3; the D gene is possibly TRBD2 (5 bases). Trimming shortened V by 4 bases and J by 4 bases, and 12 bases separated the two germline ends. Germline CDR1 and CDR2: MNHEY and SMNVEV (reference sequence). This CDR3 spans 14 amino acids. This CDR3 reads CASSSGITADTQYF. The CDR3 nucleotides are TGTGCCAGCAGTTCGGGGATAACGGCAGATACGCAGTATTTT.

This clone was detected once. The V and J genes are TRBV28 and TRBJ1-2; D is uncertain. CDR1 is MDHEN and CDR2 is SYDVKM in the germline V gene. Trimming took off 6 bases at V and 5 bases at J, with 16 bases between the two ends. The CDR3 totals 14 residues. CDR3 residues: CASSPTKTRYGYTF. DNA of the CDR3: TGTGCCAGCAGCCCGACGAAAACGAGGTATGGCTACACCTTC.

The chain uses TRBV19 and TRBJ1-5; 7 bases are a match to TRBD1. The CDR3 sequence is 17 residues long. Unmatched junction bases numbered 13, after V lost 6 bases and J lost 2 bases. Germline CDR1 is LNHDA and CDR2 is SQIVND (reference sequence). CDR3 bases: TGTGCCAGTAGCCTAGGGGGCCAAACAGGTGGCAATCAGCCCCAGCATTTT. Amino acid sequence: CASSLGGQTGGNQPQHF.

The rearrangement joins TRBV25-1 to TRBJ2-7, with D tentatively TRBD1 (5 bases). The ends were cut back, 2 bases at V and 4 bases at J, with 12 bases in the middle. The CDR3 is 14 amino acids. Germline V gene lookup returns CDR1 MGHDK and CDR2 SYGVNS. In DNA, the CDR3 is TGTGCCAGCAGTGAAAGTGGCAGGGTTTACGAGCAGTACTTC. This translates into CASSESGRVYEQYF.

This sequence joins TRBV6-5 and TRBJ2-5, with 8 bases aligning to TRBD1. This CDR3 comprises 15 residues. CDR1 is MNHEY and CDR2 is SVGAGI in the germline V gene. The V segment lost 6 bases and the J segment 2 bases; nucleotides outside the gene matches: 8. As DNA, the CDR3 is TGTGCCAGCAGACAACCTGGACAGGGACAAGAGACCCAGTACTTC. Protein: CASRQPGQGQETQYF.

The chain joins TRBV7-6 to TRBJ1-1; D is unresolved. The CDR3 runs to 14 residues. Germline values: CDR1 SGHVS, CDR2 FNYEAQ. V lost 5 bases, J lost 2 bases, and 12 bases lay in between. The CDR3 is CASSLEEGNTEAFF. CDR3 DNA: TGTGCCAGCAGCCTCGAGGAGGGAAACACTGAAGCTTTCTTT.

The CDR3 loop reads CASSLDYGAYEQYF. CDR3 bases: TGTGCCAGCAGCTTAGACTACGGGGCCTACGAGCAGTACTTC. This sequence joins TRBV7-2 and TRBJ2-7, with a possible D match to TRBD2 (5 bases). Trimming removed 1 base at V and 2 bases at J, with 9 bases between. The V gene's germline CDR1 is SGHTA and CDR2 FQGNSA. The CDR3 totals 14 residues.

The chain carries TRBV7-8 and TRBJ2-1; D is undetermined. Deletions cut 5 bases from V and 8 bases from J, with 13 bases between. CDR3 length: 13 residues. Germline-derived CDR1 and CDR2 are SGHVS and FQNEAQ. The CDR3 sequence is CASSPQVADEQFF. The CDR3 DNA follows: TGTGCCAGCAGCCCCCAAGTGGCGGATGAGCAGTTCTTC.

CDR3 bases: TGCGCCAGCAGCCAAAGAGGTGGTGGTGGGGAGCTGTTTTTT. Its protein is CASSQRGGGGELFF. V is TRBV4-1 and J is TRBJ2-2; D gene uncertain. Germline CDR1 and CDR2: MGHRA and YSYEKL. CDR3 length equals 14 residues. Deletions cut 2 bases from V and 8 bases from J, with 12 bases between.